The clone carrying this T cell receptor beta chain was observed a few times. This same CDR3 is encoded by further DNA sequences in the sample. Method: immunoSEQ multiplex PCR; TCRdb's copy keeps in-frame clones and lacks some. The table lists over 200,000 clones, approximately 91% of them singletons. The sample is drawn from a study of blood T cell repertoires in COVID-19. The sequenced material came from peripheral blood. This clonotype was sampled from a person aged 18 to 29 with COVID-19, enrolled during active disease.

The CDR3 loop reads CSASSRSGRGTGELFF. The CDR3 nucleotides are TGCAGTGCTAGTTCGAGAAGCGGGAGGGGGACCGGGGAGCTGTTTTTT. This chain connects TRBV20-1 to TRBJ2-2, with 10 bases aligning to TRBD2. There are 16 residues in the CDR3. Germline V gene data show CDR1 as DFQATT and CDR2 as SNEGSKA (reference sequence). Trimming removed 3 bases from V and 5 bases from J; junction bases left unmatched: 9.